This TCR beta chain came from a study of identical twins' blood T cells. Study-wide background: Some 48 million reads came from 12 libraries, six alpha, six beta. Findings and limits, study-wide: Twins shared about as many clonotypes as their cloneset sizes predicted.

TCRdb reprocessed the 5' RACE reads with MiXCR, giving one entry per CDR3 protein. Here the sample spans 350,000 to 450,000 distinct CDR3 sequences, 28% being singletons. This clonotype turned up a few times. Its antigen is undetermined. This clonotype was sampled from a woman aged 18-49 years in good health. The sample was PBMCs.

The CDR3 bases are TGCAGTGCCTTAACGACGACTAGCGGGCCCCCCTACTACGAGCAGTACTTC. This translates into CSALTTTSGPPYYEQYF. This chain links TRBV20-1 with TRBJ2-7, with 10 bases fitting TRBD2. CDR1 and CDR2 from the germline V gene are DFQATT and SNEGSKA (reference sequence). Unmatched junction bases numbered 17, after V lost 6 bases and J lost 3 bases. The CDR3 extends over 17 amino acids.